This T cell receptor (beta chain) derives from a study of OX40 agonist ivuxolimab in advanced cancers. Study details: Patients were dosed intravenously with ivuxolimab at 0.01 to 10 mg/kg every 2 weeks.

Trimming at V came to 3 bases and at J to 11 bases, leaving 10 bases not matched to a gene. Looked up from germline, CDR1 is SGHRS and CDR2 is YFSETQ. This CDR3 contains 16 residues. Produced via immunoSEQ multiplex PCR; TCRdb's table is partial and in-frame only. The table records 50,000 to 75,000 clones, around 90% of them present only once. The rearrangement uses TRBV5-1 and TRBJ2-5; 16 nucleotides match TRBD2. Source: CD4+ or CD8+ T cells sorted from blood, taken in a trial of the OX40 agonist ivuxolimab. The source of this sequence is an adult with an advanced solid tumor such as melanoma, head and neck, liver or kidney cancer. The CDR3 protein is CASSYGAGTSGRAQYF. The CDR3 region has the DNA TGCGCCAGCAGCTACGGAGCCGGGACTAGCGGGAGGGCACAGTACTTC.